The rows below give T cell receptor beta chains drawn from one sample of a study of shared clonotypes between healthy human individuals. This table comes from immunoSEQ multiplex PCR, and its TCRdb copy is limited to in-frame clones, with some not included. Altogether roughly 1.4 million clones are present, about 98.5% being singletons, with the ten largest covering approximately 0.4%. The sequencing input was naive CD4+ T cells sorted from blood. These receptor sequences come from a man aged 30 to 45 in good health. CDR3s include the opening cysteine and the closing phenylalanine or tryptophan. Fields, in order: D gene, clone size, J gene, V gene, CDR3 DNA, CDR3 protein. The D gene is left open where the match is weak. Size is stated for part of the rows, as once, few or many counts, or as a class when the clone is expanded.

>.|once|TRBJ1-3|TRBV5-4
TGTGCCAGCACCCCGGGCAGGCCAACCTCTGGAAACACCATATATTTT
CASTPGRPTSGNTIYF
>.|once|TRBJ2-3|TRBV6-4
TGTGCCAGCAGTGAGCGGCTAAACACAGATACGCAGTATTTT
CASSERLNTDTQYF
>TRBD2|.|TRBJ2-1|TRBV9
TGTGCCAGCAGCGTAGCGGGAGGGCCGTACAATGAGCAGTTCTTC
CASSVAGGPYNEQFF
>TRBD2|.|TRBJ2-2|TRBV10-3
TGTGCCATCAGTGGCGACGGGAGGACCAACACCGGGGAGCTGTTTTTT
CAISGDGRTNTGELFF
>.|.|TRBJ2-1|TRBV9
TGTGCCAGCAGTGCCCCGGGGGCGAGCTATGAGCAGTTCTTC
CASSAPGASYEQFF
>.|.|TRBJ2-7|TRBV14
TGTGCCAGCAGCCAAGGGGGCGTCTACGAGCAGTACTTC
CASSQGGVYEQYF
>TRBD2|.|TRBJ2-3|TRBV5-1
TGCGCCAGCAGCACGACTAGCGGGAACACAGATACGCAGTATTTT
CASSTTSGNTDTQYF
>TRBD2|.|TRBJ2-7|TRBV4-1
TGCGCCAGCAGCCGAACTAGCGGCCAAAGCTCCTACGAGCAGTACTTC
CASSRTSGQSSYEQYF
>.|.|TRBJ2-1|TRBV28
TGTGCCAGCAGGGGACTGGCCCGGCAAGAGCAGTTCTTC
CASRGLARQEQFF
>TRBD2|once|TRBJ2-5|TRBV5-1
TGCGCCAGCAGCTTTATTAGCGGGGCGATCCAAGAGACCCAGTACTTC
CASSFISGAIQETQYF
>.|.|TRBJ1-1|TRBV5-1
TGCGCCAGCAGCTTGGCGGCCTCGAACACTGAAGCTTTCTTT
CASSLAASNTEAFF
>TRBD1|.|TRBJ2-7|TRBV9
TGTGCCAGCAGCGTAGTTCCCCACTCCGGGACAGGGGGCAACGAGCAGTACTTC
CASSVVPHSGTGGNEQYF
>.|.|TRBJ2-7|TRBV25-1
TGTGCCAGCAGGAATCCTGGGAGGACCTACGAGCAGTACTTC
CASRNPGRTYEQYF
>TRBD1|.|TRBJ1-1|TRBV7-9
TGTGCCAGCAGCACGAGGGGACAGGGGAGGACTGAAGCTTTCTTT
CASSTRGQGRTEAFF
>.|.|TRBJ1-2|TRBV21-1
TGTGCCAGCGAAGGGAGGGACCGTGGCTACACCTTC
CASEGRDRGYTF
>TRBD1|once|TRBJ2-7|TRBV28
TGTGCCAGCAGTTCCGGGACAGTGGCCTACGAGCAGTACTTC
CASSSGTVAYEQYF
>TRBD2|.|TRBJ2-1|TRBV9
TGTGCCAGCAGCGTAATGTCAATGACTAGCGGATACAATGAGCAGTTCTTC
CASSVMSMTSGYNEQFF
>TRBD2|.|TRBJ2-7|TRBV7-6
TGTGCCAGCAGCTCAATAGCGGGAGGGGGCTACGAGCAGTACTTC
CASSSIAGGGYEQYF
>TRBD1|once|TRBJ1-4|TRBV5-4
TGTGCCAGCAGCTCAGGGGGCCGGACTAATGAAAAACTGTTTTTT
CASSSGGRTNEKLFF
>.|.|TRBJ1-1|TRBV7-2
TGTGCCAGCAGCTTAGAAGTGAACACTGAAGCTTTCTTT
CASSLEVNTEAFF
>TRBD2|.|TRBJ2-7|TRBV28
TGTGCCAGCGGACTAGCTCCTAGCGAGCAGTACTTC
CASGLAPSEQYF
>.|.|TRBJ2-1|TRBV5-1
TGCGCCAGCAGCTGGGTAGCATCTTCATACAATGAGCAGTTCTTC
CASSWVASSYNEQFF
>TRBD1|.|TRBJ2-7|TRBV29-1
TGCAGCGTACGGGGACAGGGGTATTACGAGCAGTACTTC
CSVRGQGYYEQYF
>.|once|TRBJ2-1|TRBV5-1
TGCGCCAGCAGCTTGGGATGGGCGTCCAATGAGCAGTTCTTC
CASSLGWASNEQFF
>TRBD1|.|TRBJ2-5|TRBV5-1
TGCGCCAGCAGCACCTGGGGGCAGGGGGCTATGGAGACCCAGTACTTC
CASSTWGQGAMETQYF
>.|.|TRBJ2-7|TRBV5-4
TGTGCCAGCAGCCGGGACTCCCTATACGAGCAGTACTTC
CASSRDSLYEQYF
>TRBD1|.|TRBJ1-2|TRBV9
TGTGCCAGCACCTTTGGACAGGCTGCTAACTATGGCTACACCTTC
CASTFGQAANYGYTF
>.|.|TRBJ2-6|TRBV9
TGTGCCAAACAAAGTCGGGCCAACGTCCTGACTTTC
CAKQSRANVLTF
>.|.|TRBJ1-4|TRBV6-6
TGTGCCAGCAGAACGACGGCAACTAATGAAAAACTGTTTTTT
CASRTTATNEKLFF
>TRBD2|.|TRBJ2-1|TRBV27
TGTGCCAGCAGCTCTTCCTGGACTAGCGGAAACAATGAGCAGTTCTTC
CASSSSWTSGNNEQFF
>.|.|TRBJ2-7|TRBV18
TGTGCCAGCTCCCAGGCGGCAGGGTCGACCTACGAGCAGTACTTC
CASSQAAGSTYEQYF
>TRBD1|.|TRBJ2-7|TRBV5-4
TGTGCCAGCAGCTCCCCGACAGGGAGCGGCTACGAGCAGTACTTC
CASSSPTGSGYEQYF
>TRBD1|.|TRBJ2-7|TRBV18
TGTGCCAGCTCACAGCTTCCCGGGACAGGGAAGAACGAGCAGTACTTC
CASSQLPGTGKNEQYF